This T cell receptor beta chain was documented in a study of technical replicates of blood from a few donors. Method: immunoSEQ multiplex PCR; TCRdb's copy keeps in-frame clones and lacks some. The sample carries tens of thousands of clones, about 93% recorded once. The CDR3 is made up of 15 amino acids. The V segment lost 5 bases and the J segment 3 bases; nucleotides outside the gene matches: 5. CDR1 and CDR2 from the germline V gene are MNHEY and SMNVEV (reference sequence). The receptor's source is a human donor in good health. The sequenced material came from T cells isolated from PBMCs. The gene calls are TRBV27 and TRBJ2-1, with 9 bases lining up with TRBD2. In nucleotides, the CDR3 is TGTGCCAGCAGTCGACTAGCGGTAATCTACAATGAGCAGTTCTTC. Translated, it gives CASSRLAVIYNEQFF.